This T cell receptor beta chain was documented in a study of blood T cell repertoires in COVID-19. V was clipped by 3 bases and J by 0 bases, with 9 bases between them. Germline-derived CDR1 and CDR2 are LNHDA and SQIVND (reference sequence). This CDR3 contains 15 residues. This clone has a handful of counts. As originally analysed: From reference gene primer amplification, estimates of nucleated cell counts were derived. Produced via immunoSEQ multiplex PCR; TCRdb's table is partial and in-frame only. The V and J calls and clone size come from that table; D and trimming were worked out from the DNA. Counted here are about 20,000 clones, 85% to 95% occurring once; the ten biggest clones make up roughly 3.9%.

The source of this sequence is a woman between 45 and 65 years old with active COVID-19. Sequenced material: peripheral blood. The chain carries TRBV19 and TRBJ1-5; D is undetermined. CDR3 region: CASSILRLSNQPQHF. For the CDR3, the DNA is TGTGCCAGTAGTATCCTCAGGCTTAGCAATCAGCCCCAGCATTTT.